These 14 T cell receptor beta chains share one sample of origin, sequenced in a study of metastatic and nonmetastatic thyroid tumors. Prior to thyroid surgery, none of the patients had received any treatment. TCRdb re-called the PCR reads with MiXCR. The table includes approximately 86,000 clones, under 15% detected once. The sequenced sample was tumor tissue. The receptors come from a female donor with papillary thyroid cancer or a benign thyroid nodule (not recorded which). Some clones in this sample may be carry-over from other donors' samples.

The chain couples TRBV20-1 to TRBJ2-7, with TRBD1 matching over 8 bases. The CDR3 spans 15 residues. Germline V gene lookup returns CDR1 DFQATT and CDR2 SNEGSKA (reference sequence). V lost 4 bases, J lost 6 bases, and 14 bases stayed unmatched. The CDR3 region is CSAKAVRDRSFEQYF. CDR3 DNA sequence: TGCAGTGCTAAAGCAGTCCGGGACAGGTCATTCGAGCAGTACTTC.

A word on this clone: It is likely a read error, because the conserved phenylalanine at the end of the CDR3 is missing. This chain connects TRBV29-1 to TRBJ1-2; 8 nucleotides agree with TRBD1. V lost 4 bases to trimming and J lost 8 bases; unmatched junction nucleotides: 3. The CDR3 covers 11 residues. Germline CDR1 SQVTM, CDR2 ANQGSEA. CDR3 in amino acids: CSVGDRGGYTL. The CDR3 bases are TGCAGCGTTGGAGACAGGGGCGGCTACACCTTA.

This clone was seen more than once but under ten times. A much larger clone lies a single base off, so this may be a read error. Within the sample, other DNA sequences also encode this same CDR3. This CDR3 reads CASSLAGGQETQYF. The CDR3 DNA is TGCGCCAGCAGCTTGGCAGGCGGGCAAGAGACCCAGTACTTC. The gene calls are TRBV5-1 and TRBJ2-5; possibly TRBD2 for D (5 bases). The CDR3 has 14 amino acids. Trimming shortened V by 0 bases and J by 2 bases, and 8 bases separated the two germline ends. Per the germline V gene, CDR1 is SGHRS and CDR2 is YFSETQ.

This clone has a count of ten or more. Other DNA sequences in this sample translate to the same CDR3. The V call is TRBV5-1, the J call TRBJ2-3; D gene uncertain. V was trimmed by 4 bases and J by 3 bases, leaving 9 bases between them. The CDR3 has 13 amino acids. The germline CDR1 and CDR2 sequences are SGHRS and YFSETQ. CDR3 DNA sequence: TGCGCCAGCAGCCTCTCCCGGACAGATACGCAGTATTTT. As protein: CASSLSRTDTQYF.

Details on this clone: Just one base apart from a much larger clone, this may be a read error. The rearrangement uses TRBV11-2 and TRBJ2-5, with unresolved D. V lost 5 bases, J lost 1 base, and 17 bases lay in between. CDR3 length: 16 residues. CDR1 is SGHAT, CDR2 FQNNGV, per germline. The CDR3 DNA sequence: TGTGCCAGCAGCCCCGCATTGGTGCAAGCCCAAGAGACCCAGTACTTC. Its translation: CASSPALVQAQETQYF. Full variable domain (missing parts from reference TRBV11-2 and TRBJ2-5): EAGVAQSPRYKIIEKRQSVAFWCNPISGHATLYWYQQILGQGPKLLIQFQNNGVVDDSQLPKDRFSAERLKGVDSTLKIQPAKLEDSAVYLCASSPALVQAQETQYFGPGTRLLVL.

This clone is medium-sized (0.01 to 0.1%) in the sample. The chain has TRBV2 and TRBJ2-1; TRBD2 matches at 11 bases. V gave up 8 bases and J gave up 3 bases; unmatched junction bases: 3. Looked up from germline, CDR1 is SNHLY and CDR2 is FYNNEI. This CDR3 comprises 14 residues. The CDR3 DNA sequence: TGTGCCAGCTTCGGGACTAGCGGCTACAATGAGCAGTTCTTC. Its translation: CASFGTSGYNEQFF.

This clone was counted ten times or more. The gene calls are TRBV5-1 and TRBJ2-7; 9 bases map to TRBD1. The CDR3 is 14 amino acids. V lost 6 bases to trimming and J lost 4 bases; unmatched junction nucleotides: 8. Germline V CDR1 and CDR2: SGHRS, YFSETQ. DNA of the CDR3: TGCGCCAGCAACGGGGGACAGGGAGCTTACGAGCAGTACTTC. Its protein is CASNGGQGAYEQYF.

This clone appeared many times. J is TRBJ1-4 and V is TRBV2; D call uncertain. The CDR3 extends over 15 amino acids. Germline loops: CDR1 SNHLY, CDR2 FYNNEI. V was clipped by 4 bases and J by 0 bases, with 9 bases between them. CDR3 protein: CASSGDTATNEKLFF. The CDR3 nucleotides read TGTGCCAGCAGTGGCGACACTGCAACTAATGAAAAACTGTTTTTT.

This clone is termed medium-sized. This chain links TRBV6-1 with TRBJ1-5; 8 positions agree with TRBD1. The CDR3 consists of 16 residues. V was clipped by 2 bases and J by 9 bases; unmatched bases: 12. Germline CDR1 is MNHNS and CDR2 is SASEGT. DNA for the CDR3: TGTGCCAGCAGTGAAATAATGCCTCAGGGGGCCGGGCCCCAGCATTTT. This gives the protein CASSEIMPQGAGPQHF.

This clone was observed at least ten times. This rearrangement joins TRBV20-1 to TRBJ2-5, with 11 bases identical to TRBD2. The CDR3 is 16 amino acids. Trimming took 3 bases from V and 7 from J; bases not matched to a gene: 13. Germline assignment: CDR1 DFQATT and CDR2 SNEGSKA (reference sequence). The CDR3 loop reads CSASALAGGIRGTQYF. The CDR3 nucleotides read TGCAGTGCTAGTGCCCTAGCGGGAGGTATACGGGGGACCCAGTACTTC.

This clone has a count of ten or more. This chain connects TRBV19 to TRBJ1-5, with D unresolved. Between the trimmed V and J ends, which lost 3 bases and 3 bases, there was a span of 12 bases. This CDR3 is built from 15 residues. Germline values: CDR1 LNHDA, CDR2 SQIVND (reference sequence). The CDR3 DNA reads TGTGCCAGTAGTATGGGGAGGAAGCCCAATCAGCCCCAGCATTTT. Encoded protein: CASSMGRKPNQPQHF. Using reference TRBV19 and TRBJ1-5 for the parts outside the CDR3, the full variable domain is DGGITQSPKYLFRKEGQNVTLSCEQNLNHDAMYWYRQDPGQGLRLIYYSQIVNDFQKGDIAEGYSVSREKKESFPLTVTSAQKNPTAFYLCASSMGRKPNQPQHFGDGTRLSIL.

This clone was detected many times. The chain links TRBV2 to TRBJ1-5, with D possibly TRBD1 on 5 matching bases. Trimming took off 7 bases at V and 2 bases at J, with 12 bases between the two ends. CDR1 is SNHLY, CDR2 FYNNEI, per germline. This CDR3 spans 14 amino acids. CDR3 in DNA: TGTGCCAGCACCAGGGATGGGGGCAATCAGCCCCAGCATTTT. Protein sequence: CASTRDGGNQPQHF.

This clone has a count of ten or more. This sequence joins TRBV29-1 and TRBJ1-5; D might be TRBD1 (5 bases). Germline CDR1 SQVTM, CDR2 ANQGSEA. The CDR3 extends over 12 amino acids. V shed 4 bases and J shed 6 bases, with 10 bases lying between them. The CDR3, as DNA: TGCAGCGTTGGGGGGAATGGTCAGCCCCAGCATTTT. Translated, it gives CSVGGNGQPQHF. Drawing the rest from reference TRBV29-1 and TRBJ1-5, the complete variable domain is SAVISQKPSRDICQRGTSLTIQCQVDSQVTMMFWYRQQPGQSLTLIATANQGSEATYESGFVIDKFPISRPNLTFSTLTVSNMSPEDSSIYLCSVGGNGQPQHFGDGTRLSIL.

This clone was detected ten times or more. The chain links TRBV20-1 to TRBJ2-5; possible D gene TRBD2, 6 bases. There are 14 residues in the CDR3. CDR1 DFQATT and CDR2 SNEGSKA come from the germline V gene (reference sequence). Trimming cost V 1 base and J 5 bases, with 14 bases left between them. The CDR3 coding sequence is TGCAGTGCTAGAGGAATTGGGAGCGGGGAGACCCAGTACTTC. Translated, it gives CSARGIGSGETQYF.